This T cell receptor (beta chain) derives from a study of blood T cells in healthy people across ages. Germline CDR1 GTSNPN, CDR2 SVGIG (reference sequence). CDR3 length: 14 amino acids. Trimming took off 3 bases at V and 4 bases at J, with 13 bases between the two ends. Alongside a J-beta primer mix, a sample-barcoded 5' primer served in a second PCR lasting roughly 6 to 11 cycles. A single record per CDR3 protein comes from TCRdb applying MiXCR to the 5' RACE reads. The sample consists of some 710,000 distinct CDR3 sequences, roughly 46% of them appearing once. Material: blood. V is TRBV30 and J is TRBJ1-5, with D maybe TRBD1 (5 bases). The sequence derives from a man older than 75 in good health. The CDR3 here is CAWRGVGGNQPQHF. For the CDR3, the DNA is TGTGCCTGGAGAGGGGTCGGGGGTAATCAGCCCCAGCATTTT.